These 16 T cell receptor beta chains came from one sample sequenced in a study of shared clonotypes between healthy human individuals. Profiled with immunoSEQ multiplex PCR; TCRdb holds only in-frame clones, not every one. The sample contains around 2,000,000 clones, roughly 94% of which appear only once. Sequenced: naive CD4+ T cells sorted from blood. The subset denotes: CD45RA+ positively selected. The source is a man younger than 35 in good health.

The chain uses TRBV27 and TRBJ1-6; D ambiguous. Between the trimmed V and J ends, which lost 6 bases and 2 bases, there was a span of 8 bases. Germline loops: CDR1 MNHEY, CDR2 SMNVEV (reference sequence). The CDR3 is made up of 14 amino acids. The CDR3 sequence is CASSPGPYNSPLHF. In DNA form, the CDR3 reads TGTGCCAGCAGCCCCGGACCCTATAATTCACCCCTCCACTTT.

The chain joins TRBV30 to TRBJ2-3; D is unclear. The CDR3 has 14 residues. CDR1 and CDR2 from the germline V gene are GTSNPN and SVGIG (reference sequence). Trimming left V 4 bases short and J 1 base short, with 12 bases between. The CDR3 reads CAWTHGLGTDTQYF. CDR3 nucleotides: TGTGCCTGGACGCACGGGTTGGGCACAGATACGCAGTATTTT.

The V gene is TRBV2, the J gene TRBJ1-1; D may be TRBD1 (5 bases). This CDR3 contains 13 residues. The germline gives CDR1 SNHLY, CDR2 FYNNEI. V was cut by 1 base and J by 4 bases, with 7 bases left in between. Here the CDR3 DNA reads TGTGCCAGCAGTGAAGGACAGACCACTGAAGCTTTCTTT. Residues: CASSEGQTTEAFF. Based on the CDR3 plus reference TRBV2 and TRBJ1-1, the full variable domain is EPEVTQTPSHQVTQMGQEVILRCVPISNHLYFYWYRQILGQKVEFLVSFYNNEISEKSEIFDDQFSVERPDGSNFTLKIRSTKLEDSAMYFCASSEGQTTEAFFGQGTRLTVV.

CDR3 sequence reads: CASSVSQNTEAFF. CDR3 bases: TGTGCCAGCAGCGTGTCCCAGAACACTGAAGCTTTCTTT. The J gene is TRBJ1-1, the V gene TRBV7-9; D unresolved. The CDR3 has 13 amino acids. Germline CDR1 and CDR2: SEHNR and FQNEAQ (reference sequence). V gave up 5 bases and J gave up 1 base, with 8 bases separating them.

Remarks on this clone: Other nucleotide sequences from this sample produce the same CDR3. The chain has TRBV11-3 and TRBJ2-3; no clear D gene. This CDR3 is 13 amino acids long. Germline V lookup: CDR1 SGHNT, CDR2 YENEEA. The V end was cut by 0 bases, the J end by 3 bases, with 4 bases between. Written as DNA, the CDR3 is TGTGCCAGCAGCTTAGATGGGACAGATACGCAGTATTTT. Amino acids: CASSLDGTDTQYF. Together with reference TRBV11-3 and TRBJ2-3, the CDR3 gives the full variable domain: EAGVVQSPRYKIIEKKQPVAFWCNPISGHNTLYWYLQNLGQGPELLIRYENEEAVDDSQLPKDRFSAERLKGVDSTLKIQPAELGDSAVYLCASSLDGTDTQYFGPGTRLTVL.

This clone was counted a single time. This chain joins TRBV19 and TRBJ2-7; D uncertain. The germline V and J ends were trimmed by 9 bases and 4 bases, with 13 bases remaining between them. CDR1 is LNHDA, CDR2 SQIVND, per germline (reference sequence). There are 12 residues in the CDR3. The CDR3 DNA sequence: TGTGCCAGCACTTGGGCCGAGTACGAGCAGTACTTC. Protein sequence: CASTWAEYEQYF.

The V and J genes are TRBV5-6 and TRBJ1-1; 8 positions match TRBD1. V lost 0 bases to trimming and J lost 6 bases; unmatched junction nucleotides: 4. Germline assignment: CDR1 SGHDT and CDR2 YYEEEE. CDR3 size: 14 residues. DNA for the CDR3: TGTGCCAGCAGCTTGGCCAGGGGGCCTTCTGAAGCTTTCTTT. Translating it yields CASSLARGPSEAFF.

V and J are TRBV13 and TRBJ2-1, with 10 bases that match TRBD2. Per the germline V gene, CDR1 is PRHDT and CDR2 is FYEKMQ (reference sequence). This CDR3 has 16 amino acids. Trimming cost V 1 base and J 3 bases; bases outside gene matches: 3. The CDR3 sequence: CASSLVASGGYNEQFF. CDR3 sequence (DNA): TGTGCCAGCAGCTTAGTGGCTAGCGGGGGCTACAATGAGCAGTTCTTC.

The rearrangement links TRBV10-3 to TRBJ2-7, with 8 bases that match TRBD2. The germline V gene encodes CDR1 ENHRY and CDR2 SYGVKD. V was clipped by 3 bases and J by 4 bases; unmatched bases: 5. The CDR3 sequence is 14 residues long. The CDR3 DNA is TGTGCCATCAGTGATGGGACTAGTCTATACGAGCAGTACTTC. Translation: CAISDGTSLYEQYF.

The gene calls are TRBV13 and TRBJ2-3; no reliable D call. The CDR3 length is 13 residues. The V and J ends lost 3 bases and 2 bases respectively, with 6 bases between them. The germline gives CDR1 PRHDT, CDR2 FYEKMQ (reference sequence). CDR3 DNA sequence: TGTGCCAGCAGCTTTTCGGCCACAGATACGCAGTATTTT. This encodes CASSFSATDTQYF.

The chain uses TRBV7-2 and TRBJ2-7; unclear D gene. The CDR3 runs to 13 residues. From germline, CDR1 is SGHTA and CDR2 FQGNSA. Trimming stripped 1 base from V and 2 bases from J, with 6 bases between. The CDR3 DNA is TGTGCCAGCAGCTTAGATCCGCCCTACGAGCAGTACTTC. Protein sequence: CASSLDPPYEQYF.

CDR3 amino acids: CASSLEQNYGYTF. CDR3 coding DNA: TGTGCCAGCAGCTTGGAACAGAACTATGGCTACACCTTC. The chain combines TRBV5-4 with TRBJ1-2; D ambiguous. V was cut by 0 bases and J by 2 bases, with 5 bases left in between. There are 13 residues in the CDR3. From germline, CDR1 is SGHNT and CDR2 YYREEE (reference sequence).

This clone was found once. This chain links TRBV9 with TRBJ2-1; D may correspond to TRBD1 or TRBD2 (5 bases each). The CDR3 has 16 residues. Germline CDR1 is SGDLS and CDR2 is YYNGEE. V was trimmed by 4 bases and J by 8 bases, leaving 22 bases between them. The CDR3 coding sequence is TGTGCCAGCAGCCAAGGGAGATGGGGCGAAATCTATGAGCAGTTCTTC. Amino acid sequence: CASSQGRWGEIYEQFF.

In regard to this clone: An end of the junction differs from the germline gene, which may be a read error. Written as DNA, the CDR3 is TGTGCTAGCAGCCCCTTAGCGGGGGGGCTGTATGAGCAGTTCTTC. It codes for CASSPLAGGLYEQFF. The chain is built from TRBV7-7 and TRBJ2-1, with 11 bases aligning to TRBD2. The germline CDR1 and CDR2 sequences are SSHAT and FNYEAQ (reference sequence). CDR3 size: 15 residues.

V usage is TRBV30 and J usage is TRBJ1-1; D is unclear. The CDR3 sequence is 15 residues long. V was pared by 1 base and J by 0 bases, with 12 bases between. Germline-derived CDR1 and CDR2 are GTSNPN and SVGIG (reference sequence). As DNA, the CDR3 is TGTGCCTGGAGTGCCGGGCCAGGATTGAACACTGAAGCTTTCTTT. It encodes CAWSAGPGLNTEAFF.

The CDR3 DNA follows: TGTGCCAGCAGCTTAGAGTGGTTGTTGACTGAAGCTTTCTTT. Protein product: CASSLEWLLTEAFF. V usage is TRBV11-2 and J usage is TRBJ1-1; D ambiguous. The CDR3 has 14 amino acids. V was pared by 0 bases and J by 5 bases, with 10 bases between. CDR1 and CDR2 (germline): SGHAT, FQNNGV.